This T cell receptor beta chain was retrieved from a study of blood T cell repertoires in COVID-19. Study summary: From the United States, Italy and Spain came samples of acute and convalescent COVID-19. PBMCs, B-cell-depleted T cells, or T cells provided the cDNA or gDNA that made up the material.

V gave up 3 bases and J gave up 8 bases, with 13 bases separating them. The CDR3 contains 13 residues. Looked up from germline, CDR1 is KGHSH and CDR2 is LQKENI. In the authors' workflow: The assay estimated nucleated cells by amplifying reference gene primers. The repertoire was sequenced with immunoSEQ multiplex PCR; TCRdb's copy has only in-frame clones and lacks some. V and J calls and clone size are copied from that table; D and trimming were computed from the DNA. This sample has tens of thousands of clones, with less than 85% found just once. The sample consisted of peripheral blood. This clonotype was sampled from a woman between 65 and 79 years old with acute or convalescent COVID-19. The V and J genes are TRBV18 and TRBJ1-2; maybe TRBD1 (6 bases). The CDR3 DNA reads as TGTGCCAGCTCACCCGGACAGTCCGGGGGCTACACCTTC. Translated: CASSPGQSGGYTF.